Below, 7 T cell receptor beta chains from the same sample are listed, as sequenced in a study of identical twins. TCRdb independently ran MiXCR on the 5' RACE reads; one entry per CDR3 protein. The repertoire holds some 590,000 distinct CDR3 sequences, with nearly 10% as singletons. These data were also filed under a second study, of yellow fever vaccine responses in identical twins.

Material for sequencing was PBMCs. These receptors all come from a woman aged 18-29 years in good health.

The V call is TRBV7-6, the J call TRBJ2-1, with 10 nucleotides matching TRBD1. Germline lookup yields CDR1 SGHVS and CDR2 FNYEAQ. The junction had 10 bases not matched to a gene; V was cut back by 2 bases and J by 0 bases. The CDR3 contains 19 residues. The CDR3 is CASSLLTGGRKSSYNEQFF. The CDR3 DNA reads TGTGCCAGCAGCTTACTGACAGGGGGCCGAAAGAGCTCCTACAATGAGCAGTTCTTC.

The chain carries TRBV29-1 and TRBJ2-3; 10 bases align to TRBD2. Germline CDR1 SQVTM, CDR2 ANQGSEA. Germline trimming cut 4 bases from V and 0 bases from J; bases unmatched to any gene: 10. The CDR3 totals 17 residues. The CDR3 DNA reads TGCAGCGTTGCGGGGCTAGCGGGGGCTAGAAGCACAGATACGCAGTATTTT. It translates to CSVAGLAGARSTDTQYF.

The rearrangement uses TRBV6-4 and TRBJ2-2, with TRBD2 identical over 7 bases. The germline V gene has CDR1 MRHNA and CDR2 SNTAGT. This CDR3 is built from 14 residues. V trimming: 4 bases; J trimming: 4 bases; junction bases outside the gene matches: 3. CDR3 DNA sequence: TGTGCCAGCAGTGTGCGGGGGAGCACCGGGGAGCTGTTTTTT. Protein: CASSVRGSTGELFF.

This clonotype was detected many times. This chain links TRBV4-3 with TRBJ2-5, with no clear D. The germline V gene encodes CDR1 LGHNA and CDR2 YSLEER. V was shortened by 0 bases and J by 1 base, with 9 bases between the two germline ends. This CDR3 contains 15 residues. The CDR3 nucleotides read TGCGCCAGCAGCCAAGACGCCCGATTCCAAGAGACCCAGTACTTC. Its protein product is CASSQDARFQETQYF.

A few counts support this clonotype. The chain has TRBV6-5 and TRBJ1-2; 9 nucleotides match TRBD1. J lost 8 bases, V lost 4 bases, and 8 bases had no gene match. Looked up from germline, CDR1 is MNHEY and CDR2 is SVGAGI. CDR3 length equals 14 residues. The CDR3, as DNA: TGTGCCAGCAGTTTACAGGGGGCGGATGGGGGCTACACCTTC. It encodes CASSLQGADGGYTF.

V is TRBV5-1 and J is TRBJ2-7; 8 nucleotides agree with TRBD1. The junction had 7 bases not matched to a gene; V was cut back by 1 base and J by 4 bases. This CDR3 spans 15 amino acids. Germline V gene lookup returns CDR1 SGHRS and CDR2 YFSETQ. The chain's CDR3 is CASSLTTGAGYEQYF. The CDR3 region has the DNA TGCGCCAGCAGCTTGACGACAGGGGCGGGGTACGAGCAGTACTTC.

This clonotype was seen a handful of times. The V and J genes are TRBV9 and TRBJ2-5; 13 positions agree with TRBD2. Losses at the gene ends were 0 bases for V and 0 bases for J; bases not matched to a gene: 5. This CDR3 region has 18 residues. Germline loops: CDR1 SGDLS, CDR2 YYNGEE. The CDR3 coding sequence is TGTGCCAGCAGCGTAGAAAAGGGACTAGCGGGGAACCAAGAGACCCAGTACTTC. Protein: CASSVEKGLAGNQETQYF.